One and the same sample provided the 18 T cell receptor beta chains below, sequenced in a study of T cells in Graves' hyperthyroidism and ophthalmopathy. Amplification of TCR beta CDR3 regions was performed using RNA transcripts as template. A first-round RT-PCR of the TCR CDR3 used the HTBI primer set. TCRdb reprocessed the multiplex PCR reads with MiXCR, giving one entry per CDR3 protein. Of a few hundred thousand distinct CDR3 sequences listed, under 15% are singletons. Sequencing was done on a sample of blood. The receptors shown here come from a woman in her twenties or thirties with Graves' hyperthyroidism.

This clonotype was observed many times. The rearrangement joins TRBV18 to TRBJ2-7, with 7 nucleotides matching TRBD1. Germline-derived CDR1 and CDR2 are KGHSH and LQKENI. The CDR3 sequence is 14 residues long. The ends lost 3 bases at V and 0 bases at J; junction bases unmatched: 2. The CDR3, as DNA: TGTGCCAGCTCACCGGACAGGAGCTCCTACGAGCAGTACTTC. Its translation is CASSPDRSSYEQYF.

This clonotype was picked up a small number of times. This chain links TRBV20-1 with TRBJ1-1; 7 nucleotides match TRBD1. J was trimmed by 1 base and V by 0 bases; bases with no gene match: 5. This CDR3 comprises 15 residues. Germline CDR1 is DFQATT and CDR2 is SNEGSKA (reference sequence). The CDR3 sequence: CSARDQGEWNTEAFF. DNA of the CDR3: TGCAGTGCTAGAGACCAGGGGGAGTGGAACACTGAAGCTTTCTTT.

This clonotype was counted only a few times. The CDR3, as DNA: TGTGCCAGCAGCTTATCCAAACCCGACAATGAGCAGTTCTTC. Translated, it gives CASSLSKPDNEQFF. The gene calls are TRBV11-2 and TRBJ2-1; no reliable D call. There are 14 residues in the CDR3. V gave up 2 bases and J gave up 5 bases, with 10 bases separating them. CDR1 SGHAT and CDR2 FQNNGV come from the germline V gene.

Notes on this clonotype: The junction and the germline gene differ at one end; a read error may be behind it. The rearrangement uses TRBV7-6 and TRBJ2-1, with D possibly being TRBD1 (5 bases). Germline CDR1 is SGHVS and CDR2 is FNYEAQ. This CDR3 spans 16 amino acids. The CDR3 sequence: CASSLPGAESCNEQFF. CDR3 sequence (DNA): TGTGCCAGCAGCTTACCTGGGGCAGAATCCTGCAATGAGCAGTTCTTC.

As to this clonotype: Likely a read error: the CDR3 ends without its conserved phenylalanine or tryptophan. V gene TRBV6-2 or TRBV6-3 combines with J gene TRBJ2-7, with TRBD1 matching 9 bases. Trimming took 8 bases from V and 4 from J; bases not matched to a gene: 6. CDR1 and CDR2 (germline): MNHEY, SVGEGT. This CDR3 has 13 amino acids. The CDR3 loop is CASGDRVWYEQYL. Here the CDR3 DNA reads TGTGCCAGCGGGGACAGGGTTTGGTACGAGCAGTACCTC.

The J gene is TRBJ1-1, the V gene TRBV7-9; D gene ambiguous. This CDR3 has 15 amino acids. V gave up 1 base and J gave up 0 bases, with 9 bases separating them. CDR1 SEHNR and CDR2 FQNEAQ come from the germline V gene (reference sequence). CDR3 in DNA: TGTGCCAGCAGCTTAGGGGCGCAGTTGAACACTGAAGCTTTCTTT. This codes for CASSLGAQLNTEAFF.

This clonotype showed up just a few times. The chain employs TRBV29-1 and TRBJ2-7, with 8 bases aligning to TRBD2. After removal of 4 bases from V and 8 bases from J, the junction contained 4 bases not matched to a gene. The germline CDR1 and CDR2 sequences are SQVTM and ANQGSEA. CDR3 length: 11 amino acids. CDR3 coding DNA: TGCAGCGTTGTAAAGCGGGAGCAGCAGTACTTC. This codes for CSVVKREQQYF.

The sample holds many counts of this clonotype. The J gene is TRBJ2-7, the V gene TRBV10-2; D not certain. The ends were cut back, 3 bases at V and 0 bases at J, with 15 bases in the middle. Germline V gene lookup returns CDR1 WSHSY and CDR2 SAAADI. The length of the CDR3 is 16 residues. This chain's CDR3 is CASSDPWTLASYEQYF. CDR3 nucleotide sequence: TGCGCCAGCAGTGATCCCTGGACCCTCGCCTCCTACGAGCAGTACTTC.

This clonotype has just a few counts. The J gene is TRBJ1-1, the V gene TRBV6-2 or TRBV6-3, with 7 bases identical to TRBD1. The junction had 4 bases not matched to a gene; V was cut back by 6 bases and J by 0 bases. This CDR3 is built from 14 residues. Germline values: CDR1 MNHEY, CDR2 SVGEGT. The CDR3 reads CASRSTGLNTEAFF. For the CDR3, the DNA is TGTGCCAGCAGATCGACAGGGTTGAACACTGAAGCTTTCTTT.

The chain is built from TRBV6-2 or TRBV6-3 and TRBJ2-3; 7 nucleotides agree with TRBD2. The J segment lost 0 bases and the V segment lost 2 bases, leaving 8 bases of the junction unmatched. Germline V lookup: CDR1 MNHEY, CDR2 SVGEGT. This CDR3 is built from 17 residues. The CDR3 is CASSYRASGASTDTQYF. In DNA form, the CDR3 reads TGTGCCAGCAGTTACCGGGCTAGCGGAGCGAGCACAGATACGCAGTATTTT.

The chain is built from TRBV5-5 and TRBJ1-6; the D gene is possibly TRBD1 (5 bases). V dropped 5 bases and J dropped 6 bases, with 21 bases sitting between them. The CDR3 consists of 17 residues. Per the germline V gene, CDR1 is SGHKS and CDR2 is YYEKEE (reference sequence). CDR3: CASRSSGAPATNSPLHF. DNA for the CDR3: TGTGCCAGCAGATCCTCCGGGGCCCCTGCTACTAATTCACCCCTCCACTTT.

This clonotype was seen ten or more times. Written as DNA, the CDR3 is TGTGCCAGCAGCTCAGCTCGAGTCCATGAGCAGTTCTTC. Translation: CASSSARVHEQFF. The chain joins TRBV11-1 to TRBJ2-1; D gene unclear. CDR3 length equals 13 residues. Germline CDR1 is SGHAT and CDR2 is FQDESV (reference sequence). V gave up 4 bases and J gave up 8 bases, with 12 bases separating them.

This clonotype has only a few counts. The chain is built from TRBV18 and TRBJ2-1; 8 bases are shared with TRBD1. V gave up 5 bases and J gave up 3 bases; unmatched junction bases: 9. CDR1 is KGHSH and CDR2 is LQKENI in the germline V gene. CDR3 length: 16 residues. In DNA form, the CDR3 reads TGTGCCAGCTCATCTGATCCGGGACAGGACTACAATGAGCAGTTCTTC. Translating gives CASSSDPGQDYNEQFF.

CDR3 coding DNA: TGTGCCAGCAGCCAAGTTGTTAACAGGGTCTATGGCTACACCTTC. Translating it yields CASSQVVNRVYGYTF. This chain connects TRBV3-1 to TRBJ1-2, with D perhaps TRBD1 (6 bases). The V gene's germline CDR1 is LGHDT and CDR2 YNNKEL (reference sequence). Trimming shortened V by 1 base and J by 4 bases, and 13 bases separated the two germline ends. The CDR3 runs to 15 residues.

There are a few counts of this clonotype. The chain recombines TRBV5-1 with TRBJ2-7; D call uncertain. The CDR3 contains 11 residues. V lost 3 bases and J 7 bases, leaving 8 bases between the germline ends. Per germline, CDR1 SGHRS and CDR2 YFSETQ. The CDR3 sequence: CASSSTREQYF. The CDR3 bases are TGCGCCAGCAGCTCAACACGGGAGCAGTACTTC.

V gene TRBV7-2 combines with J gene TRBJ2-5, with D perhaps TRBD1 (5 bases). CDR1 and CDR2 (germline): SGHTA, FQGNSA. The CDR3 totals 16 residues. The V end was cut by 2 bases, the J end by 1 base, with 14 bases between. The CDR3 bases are TGTGCCAGCAGCTTAAAGGCGATAAGGGGCCAAGAGACCCAGTACTTC. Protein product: CASSLKAIRGQETQYF.

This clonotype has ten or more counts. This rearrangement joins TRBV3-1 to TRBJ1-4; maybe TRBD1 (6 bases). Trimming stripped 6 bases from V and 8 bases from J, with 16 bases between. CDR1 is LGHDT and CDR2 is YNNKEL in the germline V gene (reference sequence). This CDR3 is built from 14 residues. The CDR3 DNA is TGTGCCAGCAGTCCCACAGGGTTGTGGGAAAAACTGTTTTTT. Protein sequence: CASSPTGLWEKLFF.

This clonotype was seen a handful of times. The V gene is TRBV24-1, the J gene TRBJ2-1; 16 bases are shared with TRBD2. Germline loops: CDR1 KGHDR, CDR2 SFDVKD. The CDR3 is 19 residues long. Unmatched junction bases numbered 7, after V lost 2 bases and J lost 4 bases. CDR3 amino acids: CATSDSRGLAGGLYNEQFF. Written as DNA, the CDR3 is TGTGCCACCAGTGATTCCCGGGGACTAGCGGGAGGGCTTTACAATGAGCAGTTCTTC.